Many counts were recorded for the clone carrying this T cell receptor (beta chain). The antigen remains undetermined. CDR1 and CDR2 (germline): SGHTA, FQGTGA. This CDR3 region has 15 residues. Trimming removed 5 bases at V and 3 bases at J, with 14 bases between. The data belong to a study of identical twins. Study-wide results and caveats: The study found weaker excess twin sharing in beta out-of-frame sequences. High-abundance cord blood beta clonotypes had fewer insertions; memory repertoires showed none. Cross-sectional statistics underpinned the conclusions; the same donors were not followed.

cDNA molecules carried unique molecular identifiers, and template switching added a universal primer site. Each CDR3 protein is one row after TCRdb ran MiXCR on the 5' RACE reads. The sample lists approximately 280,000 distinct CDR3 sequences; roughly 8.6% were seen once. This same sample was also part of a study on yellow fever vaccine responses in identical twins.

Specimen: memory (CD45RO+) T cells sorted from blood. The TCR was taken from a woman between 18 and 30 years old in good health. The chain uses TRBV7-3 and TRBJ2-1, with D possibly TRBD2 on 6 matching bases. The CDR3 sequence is CASSPQGGNYNEQFF. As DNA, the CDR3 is TGTGCCAGCAGCCCACAAGGCGGGAACTACAATGAGCAGTTCTTC.